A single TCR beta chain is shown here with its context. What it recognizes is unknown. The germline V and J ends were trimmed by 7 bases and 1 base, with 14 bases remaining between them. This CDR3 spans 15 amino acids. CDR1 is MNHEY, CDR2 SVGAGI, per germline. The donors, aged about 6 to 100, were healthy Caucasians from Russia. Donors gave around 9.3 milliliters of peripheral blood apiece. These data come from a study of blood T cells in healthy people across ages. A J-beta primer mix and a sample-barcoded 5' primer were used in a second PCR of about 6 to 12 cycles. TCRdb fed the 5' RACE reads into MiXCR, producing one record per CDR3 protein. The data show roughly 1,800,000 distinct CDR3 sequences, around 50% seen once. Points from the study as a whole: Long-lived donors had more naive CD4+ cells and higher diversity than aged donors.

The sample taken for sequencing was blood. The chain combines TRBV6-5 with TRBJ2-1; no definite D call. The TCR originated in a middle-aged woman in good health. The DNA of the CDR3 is TGTGCCAGCACCTTTAGTGGAAGGTCCTACAATGAGCAGTTCTTC. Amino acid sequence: CASTFSGRSYNEQFF.